This T cell receptor (beta chain) appears in the sequencing data of a study of identifying expanded T cells in peripheral blood (dated by TCRdb to the late 2010s). Study-wide context: Separate aliquots of the same genomic DNA pool were sequenced to produce technical replicates, and four replicates were compared in pairs. General study outcomes and caveats: Both the number of clones called differentially abundant and the false-positive rate were significantly reduced by the beta-binomial model across all healthy-donor time intervals. It was expected by the authors that biological variance in healthy repertoires might increase further over much longer intervals, such as months to years. Around 1.3 differentially abundant clones were flagged by the binomial model between technical replicates, whereas about 16 and 20 were flagged over about two weeks and four weeks, respectively. Variance in clone template counts between roughly two-week samples significantly increased with total template count across all healthy donors.

The CDR3 runs 15 residues from the cysteine to the phenylalanine. Just CDR3 DNA is preserved here, 45 bases in frame from base 1. CDR1 and CDR2 (SGDLS, YYNGEE) derive from the germline V gene. V loses 6 bases of germline sequence and J loses 2 bases, and the interval between the two ends is 16 bases. Comments on this clone: Its binding antigen is unknown. Base qualities are not at hand, and no much larger clone is one base apart.

TCRbeta CDR3 regions were profiled by bias-controlled multiplex PCR amplification of genomic DNA with the immunoSEQ Assay. Processing in the source paper ran as follows. The absolute abundance of each unique TCRbeta CDR3 region was quantified after sequences were collapsed and filtered. Two models were used to test differential abundance: a binomial model (Fisher-equivalent) and a beta-binomial model that adds time-dependent variance fitted from healthy donors. Any clone with fewer than 5 combined templates was excluded, and a clone was called differentially abundant if its Benjamini-Hochberg FDR was below 0.01. In the beta-binomial model, variance was expressed as a function of the total template count across the two samples, in the form v = (b*log(k)+a)^2. The immuneACCESS repertoire file appears here via TCRdb, limited to in-frame rearrangements. These files lack a portion of the clones; in checked studies, under half of the deficit traces to unresolved V genes, and the cause of the others is not known. V, J and clone size are those of that table, while D and trimming were read from the DNA. This sample comprises 120,000 or so clones, around 84% of them detected only once. Jointly, the top ten make up around 3.3% of the sample.

During the collection period, no infections or other immune events were recorded for the healthy donors. To calibrate time-dependent variance in a beta-binomial model of T-cell clone differential abundance, blood repertoires from healthy donors were used as a training cohort. The training cohort was composed of around ten healthy donors, 3 female and 7 male. Donor ages ranged from roughly 29 to 64 years, with an average of roughly 40 years. Obtained from a commercial supplier, whole blood was collected from each healthy donor at three time points set around two weeks apart. For immunosequencing, genomic DNA was extracted from whole blood that had not been sorted.

This receptor was obtained from a person aged 18 to 70 in good health. Source material: blood. The chain is encoded by TRBV9 joined to TRBJ2-3, with the D call perhaps TRBD1 or TRBD2, each one matching 5 bases. The CDR3 region has the sequence CASTPTSGHTDTQYF. Here is the DNA: TGTGCCAGCACCCCTACCAGCGGACACACAGATACGCAGTATTTT. With the rest looked up from the reference TRBV9 and TRBJ2-3 genes rather than sequenced, the full variable domain is DSGVTQTPKHLITATGQRVTLRCSPRSGDLSVYWYQQSLDQGLQFLIQYYNGEERAKGNILERFSAQQFPDLHSELNLSSLELGDSALYFCASTPTSGHTDTQYFGPGTRLTVL.